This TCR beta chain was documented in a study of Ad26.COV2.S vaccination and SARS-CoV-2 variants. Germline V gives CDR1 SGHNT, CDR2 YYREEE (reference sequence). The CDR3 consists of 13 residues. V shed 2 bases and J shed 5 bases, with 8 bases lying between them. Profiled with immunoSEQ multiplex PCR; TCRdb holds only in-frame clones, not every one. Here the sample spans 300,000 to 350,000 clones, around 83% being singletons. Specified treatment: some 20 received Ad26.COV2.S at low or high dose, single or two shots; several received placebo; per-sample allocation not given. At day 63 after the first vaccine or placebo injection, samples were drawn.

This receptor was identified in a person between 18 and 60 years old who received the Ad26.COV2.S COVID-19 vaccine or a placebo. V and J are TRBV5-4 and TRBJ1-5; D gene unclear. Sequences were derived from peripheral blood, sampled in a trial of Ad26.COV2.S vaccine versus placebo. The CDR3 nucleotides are TGTGCCAGCAGCTTAGACCGGGATCAGCCCCAGCATTTT. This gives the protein CASSLDRDQPQHF. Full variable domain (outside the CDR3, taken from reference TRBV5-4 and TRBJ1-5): ETGVTQSPTHLIKTRGQQVTLRCSSQSGHNTVSWYQQALGQGPQFIFQYYREEENGRGNFPPRFSGLQFPNYSSELNVNALELDDSALYLCASSLDRDQPQHFGDGTRLSIL.